The entry below gives a single TCR beta chain sequence along with its context. Its matching antigen is unknown. This CDR3 spans 12 amino acids. The germline CDR1 and CDR2 sequences are MNHNS and SASEGT. V was shortened by 4 bases and J by 12 bases, with 16 bases between the two germline ends. The source of the sample is a study of cytomegalovirus exposure and HLA in healthy donors. Study summary: As an earlier analysis found, around 200 million T cells yielded some 120 million unique TCR beta sequences. Regarding the study as a whole: In an earlier analysis, about 90% or about 30%: the productive usage of most TCR beta V segments. Cytomegalovirus-associated TCR beta chains were listed, numbering under 200. Roughly uniform depth of sequencing across donors was assumed in presence/absence analyses.

The PCR was carried out with 60 Vbeta primers and 13 Jbeta primers. This table comes from immunoSEQ multiplex PCR, and its TCRdb copy is limited to in-frame clones, with some not included. In the table there are 95,000 to 100,000 clones, roughly 80% of which are singletons. The rearrangement joins TRBV6-1 to TRBJ2-7; TRBD1 is a possible D gene (6 bases). The specimen was PBMCs. This TCR was recovered from a man in his forties or fifties in good health and CMV-seronegative. The CDR3 loop is CASSAPTGLGYF. CDR3 DNA: TGTGCCAGCAGTGCCCCAACAGGGTTAGGGTACTTC.